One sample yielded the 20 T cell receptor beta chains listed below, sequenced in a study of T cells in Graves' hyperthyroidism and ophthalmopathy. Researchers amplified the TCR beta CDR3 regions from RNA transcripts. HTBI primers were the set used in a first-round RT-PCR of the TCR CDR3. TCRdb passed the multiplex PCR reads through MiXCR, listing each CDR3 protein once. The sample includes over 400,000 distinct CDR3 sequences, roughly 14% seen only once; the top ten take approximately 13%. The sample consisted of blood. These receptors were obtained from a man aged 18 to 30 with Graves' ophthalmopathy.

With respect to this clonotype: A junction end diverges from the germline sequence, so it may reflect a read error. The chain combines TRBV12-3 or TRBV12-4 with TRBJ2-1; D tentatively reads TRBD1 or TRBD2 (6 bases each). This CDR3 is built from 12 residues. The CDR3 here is CASSLGGGEQLF. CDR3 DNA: TGTGCCAGCAGCCTAGGGGGAGGTGAGCAGCTCTTC.

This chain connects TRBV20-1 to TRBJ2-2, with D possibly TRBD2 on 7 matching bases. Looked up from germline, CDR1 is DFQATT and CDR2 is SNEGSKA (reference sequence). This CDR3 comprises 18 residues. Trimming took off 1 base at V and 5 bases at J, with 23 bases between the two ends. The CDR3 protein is CSARGGARASGTTGELFF. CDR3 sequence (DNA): TGCAGTGCTAGAGGGGGGGCTAGGGCTAGCGGAACTACCGGGGAGCTGTTTTTT.

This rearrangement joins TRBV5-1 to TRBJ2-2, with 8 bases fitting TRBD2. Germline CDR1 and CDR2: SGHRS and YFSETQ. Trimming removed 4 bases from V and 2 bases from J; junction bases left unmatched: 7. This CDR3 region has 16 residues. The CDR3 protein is CASSATLADNTGELFF. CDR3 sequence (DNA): TGCGCCAGCAGCGCCACACTAGCGGATAACACCGGGGAGCTGTTTTTT.

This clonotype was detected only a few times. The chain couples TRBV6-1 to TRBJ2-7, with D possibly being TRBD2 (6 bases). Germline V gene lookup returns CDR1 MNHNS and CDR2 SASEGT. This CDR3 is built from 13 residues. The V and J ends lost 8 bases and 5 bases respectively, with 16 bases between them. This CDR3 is CASALTGDNEQYF. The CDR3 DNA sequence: TGTGCCAGCGCCCTTACGGGGGATAACGAGCAGTACTTC.

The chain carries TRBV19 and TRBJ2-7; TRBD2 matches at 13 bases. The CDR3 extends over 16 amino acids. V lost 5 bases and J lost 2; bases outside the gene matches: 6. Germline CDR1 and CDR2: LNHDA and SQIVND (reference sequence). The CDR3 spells CASSWGTSGKPYEQYF. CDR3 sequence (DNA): TGTGCCAGTAGTTGGGGGACTAGCGGGAAACCCTACGAGCAGTACTTC.

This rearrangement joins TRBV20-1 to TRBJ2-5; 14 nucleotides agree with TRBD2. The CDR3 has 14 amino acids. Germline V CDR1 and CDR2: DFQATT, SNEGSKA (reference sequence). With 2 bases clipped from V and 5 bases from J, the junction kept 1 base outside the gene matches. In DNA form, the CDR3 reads TGCAGTGCTAGAAGGACTAGCGGGAGGGAGACCCAGTACTTC. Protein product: CSARRTSGRETQYF.

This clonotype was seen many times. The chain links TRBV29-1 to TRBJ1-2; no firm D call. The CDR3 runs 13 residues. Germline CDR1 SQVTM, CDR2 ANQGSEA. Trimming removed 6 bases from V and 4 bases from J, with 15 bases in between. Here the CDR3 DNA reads TGCAGCGTCGGTCCGTTAGGGAGCTATGGCTACACCTTC. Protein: CSVGPLGSYGYTF.

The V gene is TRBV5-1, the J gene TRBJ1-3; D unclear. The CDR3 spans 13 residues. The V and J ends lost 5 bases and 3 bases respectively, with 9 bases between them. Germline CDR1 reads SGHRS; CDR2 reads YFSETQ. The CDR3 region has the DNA TGCGCCAGCAGTTCGCCAGGTGGAAACACCATATATTTT. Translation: CASSSPGGNTIYF.

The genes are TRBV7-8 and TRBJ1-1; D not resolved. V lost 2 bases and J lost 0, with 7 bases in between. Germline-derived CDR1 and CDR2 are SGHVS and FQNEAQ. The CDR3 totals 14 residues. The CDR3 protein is CASSLPGVNTEAFF. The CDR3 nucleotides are TGTGCCAGCAGCTTACCAGGAGTGAACACTGAAGCTTTCTTT.

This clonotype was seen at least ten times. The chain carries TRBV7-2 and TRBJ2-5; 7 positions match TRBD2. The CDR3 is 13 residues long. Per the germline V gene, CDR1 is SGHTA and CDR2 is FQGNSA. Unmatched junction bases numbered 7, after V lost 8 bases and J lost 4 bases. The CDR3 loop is CASGRGAVETQYF. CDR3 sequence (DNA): TGTGCCAGCGGGAGGGGTGCAGTAGAGACCCAGTACTTC.

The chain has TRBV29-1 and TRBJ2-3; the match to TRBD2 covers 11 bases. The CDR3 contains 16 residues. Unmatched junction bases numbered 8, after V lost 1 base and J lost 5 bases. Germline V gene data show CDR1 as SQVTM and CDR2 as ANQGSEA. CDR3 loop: CSVEGSSGRVLDTQYF. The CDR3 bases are TGCAGCGTTGAAGGTAGTAGCGGGAGGGTTCTAGATACGCAGTATTTT.

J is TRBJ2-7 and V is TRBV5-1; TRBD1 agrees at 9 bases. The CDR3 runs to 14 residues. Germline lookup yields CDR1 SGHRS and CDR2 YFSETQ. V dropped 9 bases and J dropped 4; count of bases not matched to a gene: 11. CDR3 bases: TGCGCCAACAAACCGGGACAGGGCATGTACGAGCAGTACTTC. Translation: CANKPGQGMYEQYF. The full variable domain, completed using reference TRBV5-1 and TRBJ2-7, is KAGVTQTPRYLIKTRGQQVTLSCSPISGHRSVSWYQQTPGQGLQFLFEYFSETQRNKGNFPGRFSGRQFSNSRSEMNVSTLELGDSALYLCANKPGQGMYEQYFGPGTRLTVT.

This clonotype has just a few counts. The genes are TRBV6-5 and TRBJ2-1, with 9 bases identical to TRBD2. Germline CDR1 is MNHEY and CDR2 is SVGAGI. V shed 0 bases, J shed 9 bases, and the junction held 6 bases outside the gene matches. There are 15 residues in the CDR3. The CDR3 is CASSYSAGGPGEQFF. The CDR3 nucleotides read TGTGCCAGCAGTTACTCTGCGGGAGGGCCGGGTGAGCAGTTCTTC.

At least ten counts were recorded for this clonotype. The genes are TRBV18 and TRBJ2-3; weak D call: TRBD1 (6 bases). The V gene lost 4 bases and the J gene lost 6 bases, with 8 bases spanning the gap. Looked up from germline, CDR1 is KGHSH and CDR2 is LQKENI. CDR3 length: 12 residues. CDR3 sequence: CASSLQGDTQYF. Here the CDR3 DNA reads TGTGCCAGCTCACTGCAGGGGGATACGCAGTATTTT.

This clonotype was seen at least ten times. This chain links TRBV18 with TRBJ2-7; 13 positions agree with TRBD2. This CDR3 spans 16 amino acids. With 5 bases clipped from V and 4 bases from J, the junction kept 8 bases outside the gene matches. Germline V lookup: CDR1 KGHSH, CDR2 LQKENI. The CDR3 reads CASSNPGLAGLYEQYF. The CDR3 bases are TGTGCCAGCTCAAATCCGGGACTAGCGGGACTGTACGAGCAGTACTTC.

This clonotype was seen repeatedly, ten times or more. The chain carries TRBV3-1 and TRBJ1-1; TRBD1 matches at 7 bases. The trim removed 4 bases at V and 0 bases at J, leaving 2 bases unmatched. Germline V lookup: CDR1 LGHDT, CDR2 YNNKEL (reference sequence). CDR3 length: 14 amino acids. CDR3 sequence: CASSRGQLNTEAFF. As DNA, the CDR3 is TGTGCCAGCAGCCGGGGACAGCTGAACACTGAAGCTTTCTTT.

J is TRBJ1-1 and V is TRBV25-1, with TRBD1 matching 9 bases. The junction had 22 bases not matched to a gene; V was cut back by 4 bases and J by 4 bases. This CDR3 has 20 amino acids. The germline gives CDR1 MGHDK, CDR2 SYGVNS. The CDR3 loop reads CASSAVVPGTGYDLGTEAFF. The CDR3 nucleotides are TGTGCCAGCAGTGCGGTTGTCCCCGGGACAGGGTACGATTTGGGCACTGAAGCTTTCTTT. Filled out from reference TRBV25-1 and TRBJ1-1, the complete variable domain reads EADIYQTPRYLVIGTGKKITLECSQTMGHDKMYWYQQDPGMELHLIHYSYGVNSTEKGDLSSESTVSRIRTEHFPLTLESARPSHTSQYLCASSAVVPGTGYDLGTEAFFGQGTRLTVV.

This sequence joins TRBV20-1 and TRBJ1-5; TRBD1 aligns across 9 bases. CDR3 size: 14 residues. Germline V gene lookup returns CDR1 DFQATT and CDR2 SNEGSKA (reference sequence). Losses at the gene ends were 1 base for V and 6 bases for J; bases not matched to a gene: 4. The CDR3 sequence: CSARGTGVGQPQHF. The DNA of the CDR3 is TGCAGTGCTAGAGGGACAGGGGTTGGTCAGCCCCAGCATTTT.

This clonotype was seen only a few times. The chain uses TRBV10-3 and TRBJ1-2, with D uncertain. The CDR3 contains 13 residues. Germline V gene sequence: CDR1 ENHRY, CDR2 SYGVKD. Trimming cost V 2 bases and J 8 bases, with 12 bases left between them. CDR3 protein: CAISEAALGGYTF. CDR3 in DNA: TGTGCCATCAGTGAGGCAGCCCTCGGAGGCTACACCTTC.

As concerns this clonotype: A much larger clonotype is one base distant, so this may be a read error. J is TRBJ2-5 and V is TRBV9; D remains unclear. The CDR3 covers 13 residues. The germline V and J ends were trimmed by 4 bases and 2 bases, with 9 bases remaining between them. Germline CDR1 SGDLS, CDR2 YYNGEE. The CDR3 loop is CASSWVQQETQYF. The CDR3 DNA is TGTGCCAGCAGCTGGGTCCAACAAGAGACCCAGTACTTC.